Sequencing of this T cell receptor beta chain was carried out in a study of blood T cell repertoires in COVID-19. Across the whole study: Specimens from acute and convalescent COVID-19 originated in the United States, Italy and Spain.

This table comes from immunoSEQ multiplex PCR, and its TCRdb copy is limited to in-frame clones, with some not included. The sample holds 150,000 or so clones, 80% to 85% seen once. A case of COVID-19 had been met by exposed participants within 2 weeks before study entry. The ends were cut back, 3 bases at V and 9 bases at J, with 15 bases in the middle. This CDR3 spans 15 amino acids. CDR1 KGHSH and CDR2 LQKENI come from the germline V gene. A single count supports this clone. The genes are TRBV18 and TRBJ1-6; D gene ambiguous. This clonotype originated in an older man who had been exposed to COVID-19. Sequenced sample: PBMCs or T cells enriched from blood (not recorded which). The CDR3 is CASSPGEGKTSPLHF. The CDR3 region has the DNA TGTGCCAGCTCACCGGGAGAGGGAAAAACTTCACCCCTCCACTTT.